This T cell receptor beta chain was recovered during a study of cytomegalovirus exposure and HLA in healthy donors. Study results and caveats: Cytomegalovirus association was listed for approximately 160 TCR beta chains. Beyond CMV serostatus, there was no information to go on about immune exposure.

PCR involved 60 Vbeta and 13 Jbeta primers. The data were produced by immunoSEQ multiplex PCR, yet TCRdb's version contains in-frame clones alone and is incomplete. Among more than 100,000 clones, 65% to 80% were seen once, and the ten largest hold about a tenth. In the case of this clone: The target antigen is unknown.

The CDR3 extends over 15 amino acids. The V gene end was trimmed by 4 bases and the J gene end by 1 base; junction bases not matched to a gene: 4. Germline CDR1 MGHDK, CDR2 SYGVNS. This chain connects TRBV25-1 to TRBJ2-1, with 7 nucleotides matching TRBD2. The sample comprised PBMCs. This TCR was recovered from a woman in her late teens or twenties in good health and CMV-seropositive. This CDR3 reads CASSGAGESYNEQFF. DNA for the CDR3: TGTGCCAGCAGTGGTGCGGGGGAGTCCTACAATGAGCAGTTCTTC. Supplemented by reference TRBV25-1 and TRBJ2-1, the full variable domain reads EADIYQTPRYLVIGTGKKITLECSQTMGHDKMYWYQQDPGMELHLIHYSYGVNSTEKGDLSSESTVSRIRTEHFPLTLESARPSHTSQYLCASSGAGESYNEQFFGPGTRLTVL.